A single sample is the source of the 26 T cell receptor beta chains below, sequenced in a study of glioma-infiltrating T cells. Amplification of TCR alpha and beta CDR3 regions from RNA used iRepertoire nested multiplex PCR. TCRdb reanalysed the multiplex PCR reads using MiXCR and keeps one entry per CDR3 protein. In the table there are a few hundred thousand distinct CDR3 sequences, roughly two fifths of which are singletons. What was sequenced was glioma tissue, nonneoplastic brain tissue, or PBMCs (not recorded which). Every receptor here comes from a human donor with low-grade glioma or glioblastoma, undergoing nonglioma brain surgery, or in good health (not recorded which).

The chain is built from TRBV6-2 or TRBV6-3 and TRBJ2-3; tentatively, D is TRBD1 (5 bases). V was trimmed by 4 bases and J by 5 bases, leaving 13 bases between them. Germline values: CDR1 MNHEY, CDR2 SVGEGT. This CDR3 is built from 14 residues. CDR3 DNA: TGTGCCAGCAGTTCCACGGACATCCGAGATACGCAGTATTTT. Residues: CASSSTDIRDTQYF.

This clonotype was seen repeatedly, ten times or more. This CDR3 is CASSLTVAGSYEQYF. The CDR3, as DNA: TGTGCCAGCAGTTTGACAGTGGCTGGGTCTTACGAGCAGTACTTC. The chain recombines TRBV27 with TRBJ2-7, with a possible D match to TRBD1 (5 bases). The CDR3 loop spans 15 amino acids. CDR1 and CDR2 (germline): MNHEY, SMNVEV (reference sequence). The ends were cut back, 3 bases at V and 4 bases at J, with 16 bases in the middle.

Note on this clonotype: At one of its ends the junction is not consistent with the germline gene, which may arise from a read error. The rearrangement joins TRBV5-1 to TRBJ1-1; 8 bases are a match to TRBD1. Germline V gives CDR1 SGHRS, CDR2 YFSETQ. CDR3 length: 14 amino acids. In nucleotides, the CDR3 is TGCGCCAGCAGTTTCTCGACAGGGGACACTGAAGCTTTATTT. Protein product: CASSFSTGDTEALF.

This clonotype was observed a few times. The V gene is TRBV7-9, the J gene TRBJ1-2, with no clear D. V gave up 1 base and J gave up 0 bases, with 6 bases separating them. The CDR3 is 14 residues long. Looked up from germline, CDR1 is SEHNR and CDR2 is FQNEAQ (reference sequence). CDR3 amino acids: CASSLVTSNYGYTF. CDR3 DNA: TGTGCCAGCAGCTTAGTAACCTCTAACTATGGCTACACCTTC. Drawing the rest from reference TRBV7-9 and TRBJ1-2, the complete variable domain is DTGVSQNPRHKITKRGQNVTFRCDPISEHNRLYWYRQTLGQGPEFLTYFQNEAQLEKSRLLSDRFSAERPKGSFSTLEIQRTEQGDSAMYLCASSLVTSNYGYTFGSGTRLTVV.

With respect to this clonotype: Possible read error: a much larger clone is one base away. V usage is TRBV6-6 and J usage is TRBJ2-1; D unresolved. V gave up 0 bases and J gave up 13 bases, with 19 bases separating them. Germline V lookup: CDR1 MNHNY, CDR2 SVGAGI (reference sequence). The CDR3 sequence is 15 residues long. The CDR3 DNA is TGTGCCAGCAGTTACTCGACGGGTATCCAAGAGACCCAGTTCTTC. Translated, it gives CASSYSTGIQETQFF.

This clonotype was seen more than once but under ten times. Here the CDR3 reads CASSRDFWHSGANVLTF. The CDR3, as DNA: TGTGCCAGCAGCCGGGACTTCTGGCACTCTGGGGCCAACGTCCTGACTTTC. The V and J genes are TRBV6-2 or TRBV6-3 and TRBJ2-6, with TRBD2 as a possible D gene (6 bases). V was trimmed by 6 bases and J by 0 bases, leaving 15 bases between them. The CDR3 loop spans 17 amino acids. Germline CDR1 MNHEY, CDR2 SVGEGT.

Comments on this clonotype: A much more abundant neighbour one base away suggests this may be a read error. V gene TRBV20-1 combines with J gene TRBJ2-5; D might be TRBD2 (5 bases). Per the germline V gene, CDR1 is DFQATT and CDR2 is SNEGSKA (reference sequence). CDR3 length: 12 amino acids. The CDR3 loop is CSARGGGETKYF. The CDR3 DNA is TGCAGTGCTAGGGGCGGTGGGGAGACCAAGTACTTC.

The rearrangement joins TRBV28 to TRBJ2-7; possible D gene TRBD1, 6 bases. This CDR3 spans 15 amino acids. V lost 7 bases, J lost 3 bases, and 19 bases lay in between. The germline V gene has CDR1 MDHEN and CDR2 SYDVKM. CDR3 nucleotides: TGTGCCAGCACTCAAGCCGGGACAACCTACTACGAGCAGTACTTC. Its translation is CASTQAGTTYYEQYF. Using reference TRBV28 and TRBJ2-7 for the parts outside the CDR3, the full variable domain is DVKVTQSSRYLVKRTGEKVFLECVQDMDHENMFWYRQDPGLGLRLIYFSYDVKMKEKGDIPEGYSVSREKKERFSLILESASTNQTSMYLCASTQAGTTYYEQYFGPGTRLTVT.

This clonotype has a single count. The chain carries TRBV20-1 and TRBJ2-7; maybe TRBD1 (5 bases). This CDR3 is built from 16 residues. Per germline, CDR1 DFQATT and CDR2 SNEGSKA (reference sequence). V was clipped by 0 bases and J by 3 bases, with 18 bases between them. This chain's CDR3 is CSARDTGQIHNYEQYF. As DNA, the CDR3 is TGCAGTGCTAGAGATACAGGACAAATACACAACTACGAGCAGTACTTC.

CDR3 DNA: TGTGCCAGCAGCTTGAGAGGCCCCGACCAGGGCAATCAGCCCCAGCATTTT. Its protein product is CASSLRGPDQGNQPQHF. This chain uses TRBV7-2 with TRBJ1-5; unclear D gene. V shed 3 bases and J shed 2 bases, with 17 bases lying between them. CDR1 and CDR2 from the germline V gene are SGHTA and FQGNSA. The CDR3 extends over 17 amino acids. Looking up the rest from reference TRBV7-2 and TRBJ1-5 gives the full variable domain: GAGVSQSPSNKVTEKGKDVELRCDPISGHTALYWYRQSLGQGLEFLIYFQGNSAPDKSGLPSDRFSAERTGGSVSTLTIQRTQQEDSAVYLCASSLRGPDQGNQPQHFGDGTRLSIL.

This clonotype was found a few times. The chain links TRBV4-3 to TRBJ2-1; D unresolved. The CDR3 covers 13 residues. Trimming removed 1 base at V and 4 bases at J, with 5 bases between. The V gene's germline CDR1 is LGHNA and CDR2 YSLEER. DNA for the CDR3: TGCGCCAGCAGCCAAGTAGCATACAATGAGCAGTTCTTC. It translates to CASSQVAYNEQFF.

The genes are TRBV5-4 and TRBJ2-7; 9 positions match TRBD2. The V gene's germline CDR1 is SGHNT and CDR2 YYREEE (reference sequence). With 1 base clipped from V and 5 bases from J, the junction kept 1 base outside the gene matches. This CDR3 has 13 residues. The CDR3 coding sequence is TGTGCCAGCAGCTTGTGGACTAGCGACGAGCAGTACTTC. Its translation is CASSLWTSDEQYF. The variable domain in full, with the rest retrieved from reference TRBV5-4 and TRBJ2-7, is ETGVTQSPTHLIKTRGQQVTLRCSSQSGHNTVSWYQQALGQGPQFIFQYYREEENGRGNFPPRFSGLQFPNYSSELNVNALELDDSALYLCASSLWTSDEQYFGPGTRLTVT.

Concerning this clonotype itself: The junction shows a germline mismatch at one end, possibly a read error. The chain employs TRBV6-6 and TRBJ2-7; 9 nucleotides line up with TRBD2. The CDR3 is made up of 15 amino acids. Germline V gives CDR1 MNHNY, CDR2 SVGAGI (reference sequence). The CDR3 region is CASSMTSGRSYEQYF. The DNA for the CDR3 is TGCGCCAGCAGTATGACTAGCGGAAGATCCTACGAGCAGTACTTC.

This clonotype was recorded many times. This chain links TRBV6-1 with TRBJ2-1; 13 bases map to TRBD2. Germline CDR1 is MNHNS and CDR2 is SASEGT. After removal of 4 bases from V and 4 bases from J, the junction contained 7 bases not matched to a gene. This CDR3 has 17 amino acids. The CDR3 coding sequence is TGTGCCAGCAGTGGGCGACTAGCGGGAGGACTGTACAATGAGCAGTTCTTC. This gives the protein CASSGRLAGGLYNEQFF.

At least ten counts were recorded for this clonotype. This rearrangement joins TRBV28 to TRBJ2-3; TRBD1 aligns across 8 bases. V shed 5 bases and J 9 bases; nucleotides not matched to a gene: 7. The CDR3 totals 13 residues. Germline lookup yields CDR1 MDHEN and CDR2 SYDVKM. The CDR3 nucleotides read TGTGCCAGCAGTCTGGGACAGGAGGGAACGCAGTATTTT. It is translated as CASSLGQEGTQYF.

The CDR3 spells CASSLAGCNQNIQYF. In DNA, the CDR3 is TGTGCCAGCAGTTTGGCAGGGTGTAACCAAAACATTCAGTACTTC. V usage is TRBV28 and J usage is TRBJ2-4, with a weak D call TRBD1 (5 bases). Per the germline V gene, CDR1 is MDHEN and CDR2 is SYDVKM. V lost 3 bases and J lost 5, with 14 bases in between. The CDR3 is made up of 15 amino acids.

To note about this clonotype: A much larger clone is a single base away; this may be a read error. The chain joins TRBV7-2 to TRBJ2-3; D not resolved. This CDR3 comprises 12 residues. CDR1 and CDR2 from the germline V gene are SGHTA and FQGNSA. CDR3 loop: CASRPFTDAQYF. CDR3 in DNA: TGTGCCAGCAGGCCGTTCACAGATGCGCAGTATTTT.

The rearrangement links TRBV6-1 to TRBJ2-1; 8 bases line up with TRBD2. CDR1 and CDR2 (germline): MNHNS, SASEGT. The CDR3 length is 15 residues. J gave up 0 bases and V 8 bases, and 6 bases lay outside the gene matches. The CDR3, as DNA: TGTGCCAGCTCCCGGGGGGGGAACTCCTACAATGAGCAGTTCTTC. Its protein is CASSRGGNSYNEQFF.

The chain is built from TRBV6-1 and TRBJ1-2; 9 bases agree with TRBD1. Per the germline V gene, CDR1 is MNHNS and CDR2 is SASEGT. The trim removed 6 bases at V and 4 bases at J, leaving 9 bases unmatched. CDR3 length: 15 amino acids. The CDR3 region has the DNA TGTGCCAGCAGCGCGAGACAGGGGGTGGGCTATGGCTACACCTTC. Its translation is CASSARQGVGYGYTF.

The chain has TRBV18 and TRBJ1-5; D gene ambiguous. The V end lost 6 bases, the J end lost 3 bases, and 15 bases lay between the germline ends. CDR1 is KGHSH, CDR2 LQKENI, per germline. The CDR3 consists of 15 residues. The CDR3 DNA sequence: TGTGCCAGCTCCCCCAACGGGGTCGCCAATCAGCCCCAGCATTTT. The encoded protein is CASSPNGVANQPQHF.

In regard to this clonotype: One end of the junction varies from germline; a read error may be responsible. The CDR3 DNA is TGTGTCATCAGCCTACGGGACAGGGGTTTGGATGAGCAGTTCTTC. This translates into CVISLRDRGLDEQFF. The chain employs TRBV10-3 and TRBJ2-1; 10 nucleotides line up with TRBD1. The germline gives CDR1 ENHRY, CDR2 SYGVKD. This CDR3 comprises 15 residues.

Regarding this clonotype: At one boundary the junction diverges from the germline segment, which might be a read error. The gene calls are TRBV7-2 and TRBJ1-6, with unresolved D. Per the germline V gene, CDR1 is SGHTA and CDR2 is FQGNSA. The CDR3 runs to 13 residues. The CDR3 sequence is CASGLAPGSPLHF. Here the CDR3 DNA reads TGTGCCAGCGGCTTAGCCCCGGGATCACCCCTCCACTTT.

This chain connects TRBV20-1 to TRBJ2-5; D gene unclear. V lost 0 bases to trimming and J lost 4 bases, with 6 bases between them. This CDR3 has 12 amino acids. Germline values: CDR1 DFQATT, CDR2 SNEGSKA (reference sequence). CDR3: CSARDHTETQYF. DNA for the CDR3: TGCAGTGCTAGAGATCACACAGAGACCCAGTACTTC.

Note on this clonotype: Since the CDR3 does not end with the conserved phenylalanine or tryptophan, this likely comes from a read error. The DNA is omitted, as the CDR3 cannot be located on it reliably, and the CDR3 follows TCRdb's listing. This chain joins TRBV27 and TRBJ2-1; TRBD1, the table's D call, was not compared with the DNA. From its first to its last residue, the CDR3 has 14 amino acids. The germline CDR1 and CDR2 sequences are MNHEY and SMNVEV (reference sequence). The CDR3 spells CASSFGGLVSREFL.

This clonotype appeared a few times. The chain couples TRBV4-3 to TRBJ2-1; 15 nucleotides align to TRBD2. Germline CDR1 is LGHNA and CDR2 is YSLEER. V was pared by 4 bases and J by 2 bases, with 9 bases of the junction left unmatched. The CDR3 spans 19 residues. CDR3 DNA sequence: TGCGCCAGCAGCCGGCCCGGGACTAGCGGGAGGAAGACCTACAATGAGCAGTTCTTC. Its protein is CASSRPGTSGRKTYNEQFF.

As regards this clonotype: A read error is possible here, since a much larger clone lies one base away. The CDR3 end shows no conserved phenylalanine or tryptophan, and so a read error is likely. The CDR3 sequence is CASSSRDREGAQYC. Here the CDR3 DNA reads TGTGCCAGCAGTTCGCGAGACAGGGAAGGGGCCCAGTACTGC. V usage is TRBV6-1 and J usage is TRBJ2-5; TRBD1 aligns across 7 bases. J lost 9 bases, V lost 5 bases, and 12 bases had no gene match. CDR1 and CDR2 (germline): MNHNS, SASEGT. CDR3 size: 14 residues.